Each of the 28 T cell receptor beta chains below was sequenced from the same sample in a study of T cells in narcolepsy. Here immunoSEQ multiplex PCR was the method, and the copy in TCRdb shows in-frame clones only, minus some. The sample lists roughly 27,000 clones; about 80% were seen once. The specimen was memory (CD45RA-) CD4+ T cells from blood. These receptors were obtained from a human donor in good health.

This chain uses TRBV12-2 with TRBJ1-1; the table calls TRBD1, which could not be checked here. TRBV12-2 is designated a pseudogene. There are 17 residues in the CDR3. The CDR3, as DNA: TGTGCAAGTCGCCCGGACAGGGGGTGTCAAAGGAACACTGAAGCTTTCTTT. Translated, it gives CASRPDRGCQRNTEAFF.

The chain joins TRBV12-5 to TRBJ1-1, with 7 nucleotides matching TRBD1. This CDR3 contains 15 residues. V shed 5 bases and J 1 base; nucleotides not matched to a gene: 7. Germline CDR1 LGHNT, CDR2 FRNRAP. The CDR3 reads CASGLPHRGNTEAFF. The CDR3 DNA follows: TGTGCTAGTGGTCTCCCCCACAGGGGGAACACTGAAGCTTTCTTT.

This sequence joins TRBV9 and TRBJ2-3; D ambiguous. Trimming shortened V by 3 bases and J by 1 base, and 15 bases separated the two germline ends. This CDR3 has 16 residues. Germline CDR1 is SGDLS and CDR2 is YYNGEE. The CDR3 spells CASSARPSEGTDTQYF. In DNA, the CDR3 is TGTGCCAGCAGCGCCCGACCGAGCGAGGGCACAGATACGCAGTATTTT.

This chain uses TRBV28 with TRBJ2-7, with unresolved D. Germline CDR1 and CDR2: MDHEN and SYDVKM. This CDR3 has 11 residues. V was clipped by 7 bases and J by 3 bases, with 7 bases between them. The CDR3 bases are TGTGCCAGCAAGAAGAACTACGAGCAGTACTTC. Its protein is CASKKNYEQYF.

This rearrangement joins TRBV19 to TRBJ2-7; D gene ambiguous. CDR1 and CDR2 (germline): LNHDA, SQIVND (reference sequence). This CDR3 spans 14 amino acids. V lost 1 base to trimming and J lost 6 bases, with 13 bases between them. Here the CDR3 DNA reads TGTGCCAGTAGTATAGCTAGTAATGGCGTCGAGCAGTACTTC. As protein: CASSIASNGVEQYF.

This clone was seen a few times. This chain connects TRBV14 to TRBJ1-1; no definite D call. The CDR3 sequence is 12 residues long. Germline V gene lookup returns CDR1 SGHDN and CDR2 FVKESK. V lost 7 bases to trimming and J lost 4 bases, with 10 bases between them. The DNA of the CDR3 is TGTGCCAGCAAACGGGAGGGCACTGAAGCTTTCTTT. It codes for CASKREGTEAFF.

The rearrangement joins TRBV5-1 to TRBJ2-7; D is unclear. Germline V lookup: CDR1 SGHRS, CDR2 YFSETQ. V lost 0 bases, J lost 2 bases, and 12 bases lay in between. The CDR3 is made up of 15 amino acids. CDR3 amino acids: CASSLDVGEPYEQYF. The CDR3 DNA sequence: TGCGCCAGCAGCTTGGATGTCGGTGAGCCCTACGAGCAGTACTTC.

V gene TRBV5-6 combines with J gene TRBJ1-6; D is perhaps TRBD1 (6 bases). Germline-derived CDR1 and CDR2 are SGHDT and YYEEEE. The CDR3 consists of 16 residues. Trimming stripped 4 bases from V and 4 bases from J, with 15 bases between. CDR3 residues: CASSPDSGGYNSPLHF. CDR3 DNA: TGTGCCAGCAGCCCGGACAGCGGGGGATATAATTCACCCCTCCACTTT. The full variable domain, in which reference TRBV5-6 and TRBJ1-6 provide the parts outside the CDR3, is DAGVTQSPTHLIKTRGQQVTLRCSPKSGHDTVSWYQQALGQGPQFIFQYYEEEERQRGNFPDRFSGHQFPNYSSELNVNALLLGDSALYLCASSPDSGGYNSPLHFGNGTRLTVT.

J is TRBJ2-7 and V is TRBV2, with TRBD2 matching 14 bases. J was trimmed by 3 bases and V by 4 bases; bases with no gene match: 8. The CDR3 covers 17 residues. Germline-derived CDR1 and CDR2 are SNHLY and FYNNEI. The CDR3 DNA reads TGTGCCAGCAGTGCGACTAGCGGGAGGGTCAGGGGCTACGAGCAGTACTTC. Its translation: CASSATSGRVRGYEQYF.

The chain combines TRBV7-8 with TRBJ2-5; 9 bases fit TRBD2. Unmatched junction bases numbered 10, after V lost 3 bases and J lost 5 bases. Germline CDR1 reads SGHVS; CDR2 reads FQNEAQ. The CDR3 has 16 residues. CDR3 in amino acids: CASSFQGTSLRETQYF. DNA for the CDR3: TGTGCCAGCAGCTTTCAAGGGACTAGCCTAAGGGAGACCCAGTACTTC.

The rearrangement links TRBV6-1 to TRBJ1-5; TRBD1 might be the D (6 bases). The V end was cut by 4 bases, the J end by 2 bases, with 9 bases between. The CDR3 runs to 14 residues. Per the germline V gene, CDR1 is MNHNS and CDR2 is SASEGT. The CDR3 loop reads CASSVGGRNQPQHF. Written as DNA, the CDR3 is TGTGCCAGCAGTGTAGGGGGACGCAATCAGCCCCAGCATTTT.

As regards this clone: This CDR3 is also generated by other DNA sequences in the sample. This chain's CDR3 is CASSPGLAEETQYF. The CDR3 DNA is TGTGCCAGCAGTCCGGGACTGGCGGAAGAGACCCAGTACTTC. The V gene is TRBV27, the J gene TRBJ2-5; perhaps TRBD2 as D (6 bases). Germline V gene lookup returns CDR1 MNHEY and CDR2 SMNVEV (reference sequence). V dropped 5 bases and J dropped 3 bases, with 13 bases sitting between them. The CDR3 runs to 14 residues.

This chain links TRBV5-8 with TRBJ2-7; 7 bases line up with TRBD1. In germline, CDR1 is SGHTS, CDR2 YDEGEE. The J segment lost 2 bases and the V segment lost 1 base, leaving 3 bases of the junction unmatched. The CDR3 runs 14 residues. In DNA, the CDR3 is TGTGCCAGCAGCTTGTCCGGGACAGCCTACGAGCAGTACTTC. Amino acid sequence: CASSLSGTAYEQYF.

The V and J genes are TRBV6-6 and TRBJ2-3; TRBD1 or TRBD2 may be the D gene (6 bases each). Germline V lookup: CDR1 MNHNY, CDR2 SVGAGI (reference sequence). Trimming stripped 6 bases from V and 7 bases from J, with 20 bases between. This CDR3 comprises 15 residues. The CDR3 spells CASSLSGGPPYTQYF. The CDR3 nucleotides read TGTGCCAGCAGCCTCTCTGGGGGGCCTCCGTATACGCAGTATTTT.

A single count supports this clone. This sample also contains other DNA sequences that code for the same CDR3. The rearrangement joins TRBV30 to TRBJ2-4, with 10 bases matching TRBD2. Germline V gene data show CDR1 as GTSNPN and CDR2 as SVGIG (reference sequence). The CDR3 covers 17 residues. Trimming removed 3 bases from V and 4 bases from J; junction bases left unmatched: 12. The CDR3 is CAWSPYLAGGVKNIQYF. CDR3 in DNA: TGTGCCTGGAGCCCGTATTTAGCGGGGGGAGTTAAAAACATTCAGTACTTC.

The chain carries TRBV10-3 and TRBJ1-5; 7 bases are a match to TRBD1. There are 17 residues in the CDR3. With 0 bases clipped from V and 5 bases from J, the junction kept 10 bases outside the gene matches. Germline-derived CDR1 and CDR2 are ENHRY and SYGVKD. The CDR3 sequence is CAISESKKGGWDQPQHF. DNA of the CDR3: TGTGCCATCAGTGAGTCGAAAAAAGGGGGCTGGGATCAGCCCCAGCATTTT.

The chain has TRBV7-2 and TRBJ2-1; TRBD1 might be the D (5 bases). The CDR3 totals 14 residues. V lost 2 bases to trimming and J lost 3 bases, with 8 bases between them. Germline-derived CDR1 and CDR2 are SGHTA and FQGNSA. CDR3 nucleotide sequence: TGTGCCAGCAGCTTAAGCCAGGGCTACAATGAGCAGTTCTTC. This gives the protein CASSLSQGYNEQFF. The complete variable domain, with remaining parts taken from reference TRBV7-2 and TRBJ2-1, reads GAGVSQSPSNKVTEKGKDVELRCDPISGHTALYWYRQSLGQGLEFLIYFQGNSAPDKSGLPSDRFSAERTGGSVSTLTIQRTQQEDSAVYLCASSLSQGYNEQFFGPGTRLTVL.

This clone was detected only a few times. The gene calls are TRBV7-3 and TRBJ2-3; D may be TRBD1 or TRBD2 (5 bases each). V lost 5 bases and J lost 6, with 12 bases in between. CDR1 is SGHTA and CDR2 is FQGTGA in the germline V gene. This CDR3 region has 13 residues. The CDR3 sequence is CASSIREGDTQYF. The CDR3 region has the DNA TGTGCCAGCAGCATCCGAGAGGGGGATACGCAGTATTTT.

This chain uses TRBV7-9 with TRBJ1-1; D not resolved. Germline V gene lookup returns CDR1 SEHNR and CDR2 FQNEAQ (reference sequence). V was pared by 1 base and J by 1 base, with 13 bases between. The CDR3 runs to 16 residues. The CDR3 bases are TGTGCCAGCAGCTTAGATCCTCCGGCCTGGAACACTGAAGCTTTCTTT. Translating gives CASSLDPPAWNTEAFF.

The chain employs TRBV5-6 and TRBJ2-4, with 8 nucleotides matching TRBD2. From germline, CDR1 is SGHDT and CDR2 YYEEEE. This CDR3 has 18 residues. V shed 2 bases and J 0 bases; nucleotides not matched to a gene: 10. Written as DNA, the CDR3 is TGTGCCAGCAGCTTCGCGGGAGGCCTCAGCCTAGCCAAAAACATTCAGTACTTC. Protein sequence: CASSFAGGLSLAKNIQYF.

CDR3 in amino acids: CASSSLQGTGELFF. CDR3 bases: TGTGCCAGCAGTTCCCTACAAGGTACCGGGGAGCTGTTTTTT. The genes are TRBV2 and TRBJ2-2; D is unresolved. CDR3 length: 14 residues. Germline V gene lookup returns CDR1 SNHLY and CDR2 FYNNEI. The V gene lost 5 bases and the J gene lost 5 bases, with 12 bases spanning the gap.

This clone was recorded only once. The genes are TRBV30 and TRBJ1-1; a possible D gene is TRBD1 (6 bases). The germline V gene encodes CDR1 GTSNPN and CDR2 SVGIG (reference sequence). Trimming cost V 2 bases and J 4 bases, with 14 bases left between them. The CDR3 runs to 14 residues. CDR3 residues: CAWSPRGRGTEAFF. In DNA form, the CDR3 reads TGTGCCTGGAGTCCACGGGGCAGGGGCACTGAAGCTTTCTTT.

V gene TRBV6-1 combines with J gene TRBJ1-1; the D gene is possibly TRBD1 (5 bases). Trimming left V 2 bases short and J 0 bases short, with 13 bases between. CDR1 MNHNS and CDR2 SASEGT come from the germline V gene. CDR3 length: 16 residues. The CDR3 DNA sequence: TGTGCCAGCAGTGAACCGGGACGTATGTTGAACACTGAAGCTTTCTTT. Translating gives CASSEPGRMLNTEAFF.

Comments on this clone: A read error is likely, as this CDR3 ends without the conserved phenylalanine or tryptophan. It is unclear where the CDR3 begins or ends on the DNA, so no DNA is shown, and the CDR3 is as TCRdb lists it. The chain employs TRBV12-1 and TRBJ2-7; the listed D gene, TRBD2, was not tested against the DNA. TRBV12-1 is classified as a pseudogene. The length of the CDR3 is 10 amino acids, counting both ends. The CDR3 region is CASNQLATPS.

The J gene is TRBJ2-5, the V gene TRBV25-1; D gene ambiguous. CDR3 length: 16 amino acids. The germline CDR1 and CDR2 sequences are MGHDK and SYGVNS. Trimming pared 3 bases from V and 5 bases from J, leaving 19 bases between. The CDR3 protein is CASSDSLRAKGETQYF. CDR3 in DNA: TGTGCCAGCAGTGACTCCCTCCGGGCCAAAGGGGAGACCCAGTACTTC.

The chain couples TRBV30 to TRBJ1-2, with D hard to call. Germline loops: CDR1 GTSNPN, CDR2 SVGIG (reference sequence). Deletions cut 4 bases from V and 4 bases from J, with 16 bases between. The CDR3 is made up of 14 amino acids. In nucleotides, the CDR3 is TGTGCCTGGACCCCTCTTGAGTCGGCCTATGGCTACACCTTC. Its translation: CAWTPLESAYGYTF. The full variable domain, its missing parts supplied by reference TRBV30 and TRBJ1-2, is SQTIHQWPATLVQPVGSPLSLECTVEGTSNPNLYWYRQAAGRGLQLLFYSVGIGQISSEVPQNLSASRPQDRQFILSSKKLLLSDSGFYLCAWTPLESAYGYTFGSGTRLTVV.

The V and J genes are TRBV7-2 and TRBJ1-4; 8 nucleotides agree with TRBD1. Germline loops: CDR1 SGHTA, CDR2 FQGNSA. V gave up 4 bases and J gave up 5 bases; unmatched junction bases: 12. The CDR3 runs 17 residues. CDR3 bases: TGTGCCAGCAGCTCCCGATCCCTGGGACAGGTGAATGAAAAACTGTTTTTT. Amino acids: CASSSRSLGQVNEKLFF.

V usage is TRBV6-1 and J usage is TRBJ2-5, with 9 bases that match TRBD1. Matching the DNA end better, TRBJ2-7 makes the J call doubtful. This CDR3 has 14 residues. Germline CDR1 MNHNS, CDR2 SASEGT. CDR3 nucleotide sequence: TGTGCCAGCATGAAGGGACAGGGCGCCTACGAGCAGTACTTC. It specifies CASMKGQGAYEQYF.